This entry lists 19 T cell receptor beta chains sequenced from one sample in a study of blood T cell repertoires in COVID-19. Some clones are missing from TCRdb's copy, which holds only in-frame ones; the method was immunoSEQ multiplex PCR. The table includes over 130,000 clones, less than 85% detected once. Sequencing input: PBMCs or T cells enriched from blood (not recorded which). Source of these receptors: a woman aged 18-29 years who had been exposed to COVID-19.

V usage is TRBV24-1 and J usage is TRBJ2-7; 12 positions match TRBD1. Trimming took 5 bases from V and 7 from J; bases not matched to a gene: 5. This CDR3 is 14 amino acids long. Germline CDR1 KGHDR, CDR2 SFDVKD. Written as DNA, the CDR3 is TGTGCCACCAGTGTGGGGACAGGGGGCTTTGAGCAGTACTTC. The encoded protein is CATSVGTGGFEQYF.

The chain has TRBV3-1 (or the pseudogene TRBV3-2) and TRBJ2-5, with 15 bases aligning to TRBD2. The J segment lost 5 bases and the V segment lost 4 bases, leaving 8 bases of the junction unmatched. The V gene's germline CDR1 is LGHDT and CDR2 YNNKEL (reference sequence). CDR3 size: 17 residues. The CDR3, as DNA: TGTGCCAGCAGCCGGACTAGCGGGAGGGCCGGCCGTGAGACCCAGTACTTC. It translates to CASSRTSGRAGRETQYF.

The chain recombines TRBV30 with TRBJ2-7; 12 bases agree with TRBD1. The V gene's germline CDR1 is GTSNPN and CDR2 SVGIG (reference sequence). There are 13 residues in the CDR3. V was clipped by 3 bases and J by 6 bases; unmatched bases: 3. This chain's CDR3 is CAWSPGQGAEQYF. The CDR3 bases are TGTGCCTGGAGCCCGGGACAGGGGGCCGAGCAGTACTTC.

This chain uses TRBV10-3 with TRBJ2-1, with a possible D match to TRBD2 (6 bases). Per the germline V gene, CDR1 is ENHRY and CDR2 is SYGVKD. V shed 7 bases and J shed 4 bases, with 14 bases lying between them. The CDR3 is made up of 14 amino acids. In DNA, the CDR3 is TGTGCCATCAACCCGGGACTCCGTTACAATGAGCAGTTCTTC. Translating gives CAINPGLRYNEQFF.

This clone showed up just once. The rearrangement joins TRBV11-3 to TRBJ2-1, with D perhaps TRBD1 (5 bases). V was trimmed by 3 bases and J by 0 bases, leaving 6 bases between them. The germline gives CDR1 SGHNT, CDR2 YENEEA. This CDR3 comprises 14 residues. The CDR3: CASSFDSSYNEQFF. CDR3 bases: TGTGCCAGCAGCTTCGACAGCTCCTACAATGAGCAGTTCTTC.

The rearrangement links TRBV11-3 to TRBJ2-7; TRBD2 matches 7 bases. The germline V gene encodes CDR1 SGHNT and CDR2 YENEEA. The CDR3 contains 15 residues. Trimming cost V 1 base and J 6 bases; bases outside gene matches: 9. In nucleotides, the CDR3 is TGTGCCAGCAGCTTAGGGGGGGGAGCGGGACCCGAGCAGTACTTC. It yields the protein CASSLGGGAGPEQYF.

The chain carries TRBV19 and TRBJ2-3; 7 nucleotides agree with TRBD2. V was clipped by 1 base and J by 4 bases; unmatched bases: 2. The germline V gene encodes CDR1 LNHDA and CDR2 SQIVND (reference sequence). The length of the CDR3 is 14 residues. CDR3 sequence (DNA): TGTGCCAGTAGTATAGGGACTAGTCCAGATACGCAGTATTTT. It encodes CASSIGTSPDTQYF.

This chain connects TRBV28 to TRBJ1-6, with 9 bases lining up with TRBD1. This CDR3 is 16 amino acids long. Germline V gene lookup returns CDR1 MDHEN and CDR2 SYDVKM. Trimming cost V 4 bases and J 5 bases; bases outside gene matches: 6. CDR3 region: CASSSGQGLDNSPLHF. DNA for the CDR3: TGTGCCAGCAGTTCGGGACAGGGTCTCGATAATTCACCCCTCCACTTT.

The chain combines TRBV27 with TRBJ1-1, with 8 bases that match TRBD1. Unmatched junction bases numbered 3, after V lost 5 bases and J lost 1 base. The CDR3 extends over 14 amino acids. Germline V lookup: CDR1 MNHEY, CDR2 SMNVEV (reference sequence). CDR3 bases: TGTGCCAGCAGTATCGGGACAGGGAACACTGAAGCTTTCTTT. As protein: CASSIGTGNTEAFF.

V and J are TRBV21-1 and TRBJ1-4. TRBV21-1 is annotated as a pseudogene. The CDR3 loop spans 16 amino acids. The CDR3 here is CASSTQRDSTNEKLFF. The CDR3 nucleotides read TGTGCCAGCAGCACCCAGAGGGATTCAACTAATGAAAAACTGTTTTTT.

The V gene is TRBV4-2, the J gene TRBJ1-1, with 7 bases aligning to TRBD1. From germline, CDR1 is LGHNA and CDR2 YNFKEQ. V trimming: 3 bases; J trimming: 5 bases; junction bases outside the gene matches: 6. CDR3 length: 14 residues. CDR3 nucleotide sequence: TGTGCCAGCAGCCACAGGGCAGGGGGGACTGAAGCTTTCTTT. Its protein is CASSHRAGGTEAFF.

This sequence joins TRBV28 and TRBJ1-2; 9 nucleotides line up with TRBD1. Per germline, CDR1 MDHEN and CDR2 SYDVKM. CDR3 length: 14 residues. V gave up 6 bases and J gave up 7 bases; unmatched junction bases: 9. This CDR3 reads CASRPPGQGGGYTF. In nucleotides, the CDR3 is TGTGCCAGCAGGCCACCGGGACAGGGAGGTGGCTACACCTTC.

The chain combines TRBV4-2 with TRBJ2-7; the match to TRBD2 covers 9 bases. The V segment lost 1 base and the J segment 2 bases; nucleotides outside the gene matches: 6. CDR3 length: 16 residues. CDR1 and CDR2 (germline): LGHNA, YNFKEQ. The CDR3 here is CASSQGVAGGPYEQYF. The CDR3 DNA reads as TGTGCCAGCAGCCAAGGAGTGGCGGGAGGGCCCTACGAGCAGTACTTC.

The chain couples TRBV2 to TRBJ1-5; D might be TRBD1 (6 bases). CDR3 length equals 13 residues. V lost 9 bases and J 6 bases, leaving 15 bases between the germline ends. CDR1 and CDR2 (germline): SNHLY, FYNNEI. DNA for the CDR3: TGTGCCAGTAGATCTCAGGGGCCTCAGCCCCAGCATTTT. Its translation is CASRSQGPQPQHF.

The CDR3 DNA reads as TGCGCCAGCAGTCAATCGGGAGGGGACCAAGCTTTCTTT. It is translated as CASSQSGGDQAFF. The chain has TRBV23-1 and TRBJ1-1; TRBD1 is a possible D gene (5 bases). TRBV23-1 is marked as an open reading frame, function uncertain. The CDR3 is 13 residues long. V lost 0 bases, J lost 9 bases, and 11 bases lay in between.

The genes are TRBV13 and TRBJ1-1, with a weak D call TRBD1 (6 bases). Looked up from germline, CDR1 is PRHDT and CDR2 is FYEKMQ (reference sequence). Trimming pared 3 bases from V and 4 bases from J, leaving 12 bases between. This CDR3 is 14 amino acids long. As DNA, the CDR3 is TGTGCCAGCAGCTTCAGGGGTGGAGGCACTGAAGCTTTCTTT. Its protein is CASSFRGGGTEAFF.

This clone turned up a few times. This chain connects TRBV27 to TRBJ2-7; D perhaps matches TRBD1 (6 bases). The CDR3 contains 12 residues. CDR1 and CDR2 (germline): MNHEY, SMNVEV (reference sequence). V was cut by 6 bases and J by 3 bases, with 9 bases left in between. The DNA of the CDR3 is TGTGCCAGCAGCCGAGGGGGCTACGAGCAGTACTTC. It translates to CASSRGGYEQYF.

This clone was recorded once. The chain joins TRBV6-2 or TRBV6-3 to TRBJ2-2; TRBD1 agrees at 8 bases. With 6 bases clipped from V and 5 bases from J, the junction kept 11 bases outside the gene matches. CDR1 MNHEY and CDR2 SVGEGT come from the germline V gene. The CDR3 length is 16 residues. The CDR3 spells CASSGLTGVGTGELFF. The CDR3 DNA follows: TGTGCCAGCAGCGGACTGACAGGGGTTGGGACCGGGGAGCTGTTTTTT.

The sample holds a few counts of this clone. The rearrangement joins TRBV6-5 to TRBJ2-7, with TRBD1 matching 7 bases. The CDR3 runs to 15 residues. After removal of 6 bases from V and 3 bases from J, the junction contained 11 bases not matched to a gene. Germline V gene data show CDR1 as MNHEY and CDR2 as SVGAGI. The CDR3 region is CASRPSGTASYEQYF. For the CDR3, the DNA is TGTGCCAGCAGACCTTCCGGGACAGCCAGCTACGAGCAGTACTTC.